This TCR beta chain comes out of a study of T-cell reconstitution after alpha-beta-depleted transplantation in children. Unique molecular identifiers tagged the TCRbeta library. MiXCR, run by TCRdb on the PCR reads, gives a single entry per CDR3 protein. This sample has 750,000 to 950,000 distinct CDR3 sequences, with about 15% found just once. The TCR sequence derives from a male patient between 5 and 17 years old who had a stem cell transplant for acute lymphoblastic leukemia, so the T cells may come from the graft donor. The sequenced sample was PBMCs, mostly from graft donor cells, obtained 360 days after TCRalphabeta/CD19-depleted stem cell transplant.

The CDR3 sequence: CASSPRASDPYSTDTQYF. The CDR3 DNA reads TGTGCCAGCTCACCACGGGCATCAGACCCCTATAGCACAGATACGCAGTATTTT. The rearrangement uses TRBV18 and TRBJ2-3; D gene ambiguous. The CDR3 is 18 amino acids. Germline CDR1 KGHSH, CDR2 LQKENI. Trimming took 1 base from V and 0 from J, leaving 17 bases between them.